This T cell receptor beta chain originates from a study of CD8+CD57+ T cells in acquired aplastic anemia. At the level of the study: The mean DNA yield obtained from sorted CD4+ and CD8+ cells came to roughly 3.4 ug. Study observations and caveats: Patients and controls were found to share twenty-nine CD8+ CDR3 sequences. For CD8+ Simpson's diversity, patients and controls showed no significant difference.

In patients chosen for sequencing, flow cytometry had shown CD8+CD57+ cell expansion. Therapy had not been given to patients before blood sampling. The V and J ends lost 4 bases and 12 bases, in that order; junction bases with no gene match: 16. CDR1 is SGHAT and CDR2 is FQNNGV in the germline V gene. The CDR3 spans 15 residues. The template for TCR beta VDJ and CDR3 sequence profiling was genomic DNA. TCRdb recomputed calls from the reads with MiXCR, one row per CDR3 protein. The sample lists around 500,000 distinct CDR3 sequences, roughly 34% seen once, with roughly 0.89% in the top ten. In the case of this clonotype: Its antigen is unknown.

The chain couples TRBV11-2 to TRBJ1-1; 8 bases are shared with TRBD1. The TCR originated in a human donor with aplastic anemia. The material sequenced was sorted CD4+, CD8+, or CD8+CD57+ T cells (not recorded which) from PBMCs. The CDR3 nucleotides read TGTGCCAGCAGCTCCTCCGACAGGGGAGGGGGGAGGACTTTCTTT. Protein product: CASSSSDRGGGRTFF.